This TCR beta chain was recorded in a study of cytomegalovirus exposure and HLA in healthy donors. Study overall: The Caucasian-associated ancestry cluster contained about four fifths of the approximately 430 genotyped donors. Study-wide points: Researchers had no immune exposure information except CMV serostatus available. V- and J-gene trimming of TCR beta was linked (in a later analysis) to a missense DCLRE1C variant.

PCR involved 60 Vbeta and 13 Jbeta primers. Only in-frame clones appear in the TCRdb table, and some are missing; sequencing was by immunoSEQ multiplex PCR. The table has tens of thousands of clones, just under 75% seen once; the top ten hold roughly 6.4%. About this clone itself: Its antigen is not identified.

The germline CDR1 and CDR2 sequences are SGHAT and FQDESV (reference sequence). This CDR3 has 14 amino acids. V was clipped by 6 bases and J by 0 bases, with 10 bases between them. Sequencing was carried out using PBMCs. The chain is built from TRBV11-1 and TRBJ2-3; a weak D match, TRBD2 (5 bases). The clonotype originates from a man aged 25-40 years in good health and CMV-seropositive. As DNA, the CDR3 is TGTGCCAGCAGTTCACTAGAGAGCACAGATACGCAGTATTTT. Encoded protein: CASSSLESTDTQYF.